These 26 T cell receptor beta chains originate from one sample sequenced in a study of blood T cell repertoires in COVID-19. Sequencing was performed with immunoSEQ multiplex PCR; in TCRdb, only in-frame clones are kept and a portion is missing. The table records 39,000 or so clones, roughly four fifths of them present only once. The sequencing input was peripheral blood. The receptors shown here come from a man aged 35 to 55 with active or convalescent COVID-19.

The chain recombines TRBV14 with TRBJ2-2, with TRBD2 identical over 7 bases. The V gene's germline CDR1 is SGHDN and CDR2 FVKESK. The CDR3 extends over 16 amino acids. V was clipped by 1 base and J by 3 bases; unmatched bases: 5. CDR3 sequence: CASSQVGGDHTGELFF. In DNA form, the CDR3 reads TGTGCCAGCAGCCAAGTGGGGGGGGATCACACCGGGGAGCTGTTTTTT.

CDR3 loop: CASRLQGQSYNEQFF. The CDR3 DNA is TGTGCCAGCAGGTTACAGGGTCAATCCTACAATGAGCAGTTCTTC. The rearrangement links TRBV13 to TRBJ2-1, with D possibly TRBD1 on 6 matching bases. The CDR3 spans 15 residues. V was pared by 6 bases and J by 1 base, with 13 bases between. The germline CDR1 and CDR2 sequences are PRHDT and FYEKMQ (reference sequence). Filled out from reference TRBV13 and TRBJ2-1, the complete variable domain reads AAGVIQSPRHLIKEKRETATLKCYPIPRHDTVYWYQQGPGQDPQFLISFYEKMQSDKGSIPDRFSAQQFSDYHSELNMSSLELGDSALYFCASRLQGQSYNEQFFGPGTRLTVL.

The V gene is TRBV7-9, the J gene TRBJ1-2; TRBD1 matches 9 bases. V was clipped by 4 bases and J by 8 bases; unmatched bases: 5. This CDR3 is 13 amino acids long. The germline V gene has CDR1 SEHNR and CDR2 FQNEAQ (reference sequence). The CDR3 region is CASSYGTGKGYTF. CDR3 bases: TGTGCCAGCAGCTACGGGACAGGGAAAGGCTACACCTTC.

This rearrangement joins TRBV11-3 to TRBJ2-7, with D maybe TRBD1 (5 bases). The CDR3 runs to 14 residues. Germline loops: CDR1 SGHNT, CDR2 YENEEA. V lost 3 bases and J 6 bases, leaving 15 bases between the germline ends. The CDR3 DNA is TGTGCCAGCAGCTTCCCAGGGTCCCCCTCCGAGCAGTACTTC. It is translated as CASSFPGSPSEQYF.

The chain recombines TRBV11-3 with TRBJ2-7, with TRBD1 identical over 7 bases. Germline V CDR1 and CDR2: SGHNT, YENEEA. CDR3 size: 14 residues. Trimming cost V 3 bases and J 2 bases; bases outside gene matches: 4. The chain's CDR3 is CASSLDRITYEQYF. The CDR3 nucleotides read TGTGCCAGCAGCTTGGACAGGATTACCTACGAGCAGTACTTC.

The chain recombines TRBV4-2 with TRBJ1-2; the match to TRBD1 covers 7 bases. With 6 bases clipped from V and 4 bases from J, the junction kept 17 bases outside the gene matches. The CDR3 consists of 17 residues. CDR1 LGHNA and CDR2 YNFKEQ come from the germline V gene. The CDR3 sequence is CASSRNRGRGETYGYTF. CDR3 bases: TGTGCCAGCAGTCGGAATAGGGGGCGGGGAGAGACCTATGGCTACACCTTC.

The V and J genes are TRBV19 and TRBJ2-7; 9 nucleotides match TRBD1. This CDR3 spans 14 amino acids. Germline CDR1 and CDR2: LNHDA and SQIVND (reference sequence). The J segment lost 4 bases and the V segment lost 4 bases, leaving 5 bases of the junction unmatched. The CDR3: CASSTTGGGYEQYF. CDR3 DNA: TGTGCCAGTAGTACGACAGGGGGAGGGTACGAGCAGTACTTC. The full variable domain, its missing parts supplied by reference TRBV19 and TRBJ2-7, is DGGITQSPKYLFRKEGQNVTLSCEQNLNHDAMYWYRQDPGQGLRLIYYSQIVNDFQKGDIAEGYSVSREKKESFPLTVTSAQKNPTAFYLCASSTTGGGYEQYFGPGTRLTVT.

The V and J genes are TRBV7-2 and TRBJ2-7; D is possibly TRBD2 (5 bases). Looked up from germline, CDR1 is SGHTA and CDR2 is FQGNSA. The CDR3 extends over 13 amino acids. With 5 bases removed from V and 3 bases from J, the gap between germline ends came to 11 bases. CDR3 DNA sequence: TGTGCCAGCAGCCTCGGGATCATCTACGAGCAGTACTTC. Protein: CASSLGIIYEQYF.

The chain couples TRBV11-2 to TRBJ2-1; no reliable D call. Trimming cost V 0 bases and J 9 bases, with 15 bases left between them. The CDR3 runs to 15 residues. Looked up from germline, CDR1 is SGHAT and CDR2 is FQNNGV. CDR3 residues: CASSLDRLGSGEQFF. The DNA of the CDR3 is TGTGCCAGCAGCTTAGACCGGCTAGGATCGGGTGAGCAGTTCTTC.

The chain employs TRBV11-3 and TRBJ2-7; TRBD2 might be the D (6 bases). V shed 8 bases and J shed 0 bases, with 17 bases lying between them. This CDR3 is 15 amino acids long. Looked up from germline, CDR1 is SGHNT and CDR2 is YENEEA. The CDR3 protein is CASSLSPGSSYEQYF. Here the CDR3 DNA reads TGTGCCAGCTCTCTTTCCCCCGGGAGCTCCTACGAGCAGTACTTC.

This rearrangement joins TRBV28 to TRBJ2-1; 8 bases fit TRBD2. The CDR3 spans 16 residues. The germline CDR1 and CDR2 sequences are MDHEN and SYDVKM. The junction had 11 bases not matched to a gene; V was cut back by 6 bases and J by 4 bases. CDR3 protein: CASSPLGSSGYNEQFF. In DNA, the CDR3 is TGTGCCAGCAGCCCTCTCGGGTCTAGCGGGTACAATGAGCAGTTCTTC.

The chain links TRBV5-1 to TRBJ1-1; 7 positions agree with TRBD1. The CDR3 totals 14 residues. Germline CDR1 and CDR2: SGHRS and YFSETQ. V lost 2 bases, J lost 0 bases, and 1 base stayed unmatched. CDR3 DNA: TGCGCCAGCAGCTTAACAGGGGTGAACACTGAAGCTTTCTTT. Its protein product is CASSLTGVNTEAFF.

The CDR3 reads CASSLAGVWETQYF. For the CDR3, the DNA is TGTGCCAGCAGCTTGGCAGGGGTATGGGAGACCCAGTACTTC. This chain joins TRBV5-4 and TRBJ2-5; the D gene is possibly TRBD1 (6 bases). Germline V gene lookup returns CDR1 SGHNT and CDR2 YYREEE (reference sequence). Trimming removed 0 bases from V and 5 bases from J, with 11 bases in between. The CDR3 extends over 14 amino acids.

This clone has a single count. The chain has TRBV3-1 (or the pseudogene TRBV3-2) and TRBJ2-3, with 9 bases fitting TRBD1. The trim removed 4 bases at V and 3 bases at J, leaving 2 bases unmatched. The germline CDR1 and CDR2 sequences are LGHDT and YNNKEL (reference sequence). The CDR3 consists of 14 residues. CDR3 sequence: CASSLGQGTDTQYF. The CDR3, as DNA: TGTGCCAGCAGCCTTGGACAGGGGACAGATACGCAGTATTTT.

CDR3 loop: CASSVSRQTYEQYF. For the CDR3, the DNA is TGTGCCAGCAGCGTATCGCGGCAGACCTACGAGCAGTACTTC. This chain uses TRBV9 with TRBJ2-7; no clear D gene. The germline V gene has CDR1 SGDLS and CDR2 YYNGEE. Trimming left V 1 base short and J 2 bases short, with 10 bases between. This CDR3 comprises 14 residues.

J is TRBJ2-4 and V is TRBV5-1; TRBD1 aligns across 7 bases. The CDR3 runs to 19 residues. CDR1 and CDR2 (germline): SGHRS, YFSETQ. The trim removed 5 bases at V and 0 bases at J, leaving 17 bases unmatched. DNA of the CDR3: TGCGCCAGCAGTTCGTCGACAGGGAATTTATCTCTAGCCAAAAACATTCAGTACTTC. Protein sequence: CASSSSTGNLSLAKNIQYF.

The chain carries TRBV5-5 and TRBJ2-1; 9 nucleotides match TRBD2. Losses at the gene ends were 1 base for V and 8 bases for J; bases not matched to a gene: 7. Germline V gene data show CDR1 as SGHKS and CDR2 as YYEKEE (reference sequence). The CDR3 extends over 15 amino acids. The DNA for the CDR3 is TGTGCCAGCAGCTTGTTGGCTAGCGGGAATGATGAGCAGTTCTTC. Amino acid sequence: CASSLLASGNDEQFF.

The chain has TRBV12-3 or TRBV12-4 and TRBJ1-3, with D unclear. CDR3 size: 10 residues. V lost 4 bases to trimming and J lost 14 bases, with 9 bases between them. The chain's CDR3 is CASSSSALYF. The DNA for the CDR3 is TGTGCCAGCAGTTCCAGTGCCCTATATTTT.

V usage is TRBV29-1 and J usage is TRBJ2-7; 8 nucleotides match TRBD1. Germline CDR1 SQVTM, CDR2 ANQGSEA. This CDR3 has 17 residues. Trimming cost V 4 bases and J 3 bases; bases outside gene matches: 17. This CDR3 reads CSVADRARLSGDYEQYF. The CDR3 region has the DNA TGCAGCGTTGCGGACAGGGCGCGACTCTCGGGCGACTACGAGCAGTACTTC.

The rearrangement joins TRBV28 to TRBJ2-5, with 8 bases that match TRBD1. V lost 5 bases to trimming and J lost 3 bases; unmatched junction nucleotides: 8. Germline V CDR1 and CDR2: MDHEN, SYDVKM. The length of the CDR3 is 15 residues. The CDR3 DNA follows: TGTGCCAGCAGTCCCGACAGGGGCGTAAAAGAGACCCAGTACTTC. Translation: CASSPDRGVKETQYF.

The rearrangement joins TRBV4-1 to TRBJ2-3, with D tentatively TRBD2 (6 bases). The ends were cut back, 3 bases at V and 3 bases at J, with 10 bases in the middle. This CDR3 contains 14 residues. Per the germline V gene, CDR1 is MGHRA and CDR2 is YSYEKL. The CDR3 region has the DNA TGCGCCAGCAGCCAGTTACTAGCAACAGATACGCAGTATTTT. Translated, it gives CASSQLLATDTQYF.

The V gene is TRBV4-1, the J gene TRBJ2-6, with 8 bases aligning to TRBD1. CDR3 length equals 18 residues. The germline CDR1 and CDR2 sequences are MGHRA and YSYEKL. Unmatched junction bases numbered 11, after V lost 5 bases and J lost 2 bases. CDR3 coding DNA: TGCGCCAGCAGCGGAGGACAGGGTGCTCCTCCTGGGGCCAACGTCCTGACTTTC. Amino acids: CASSGGQGAPPGANVLTF.

The V and J genes are TRBV7-9 and TRBJ2-5; 7 positions agree with TRBD1. The CDR3 totals 14 residues. The trim removed 2 bases at V and 3 bases at J, leaving 3 bases unmatched. Germline V gives CDR1 SEHNR, CDR2 FQNEAQ (reference sequence). The CDR3 DNA reads as TGTGCCAGCAGCTTAAACAGGGGAGAAGAGACCCAGTACTTC. It encodes CASSLNRGEETQYF.

Only one count was recorded for this clone. V gene TRBV7-9 combines with J gene TRBJ2-5, with 7 bases identical to TRBD2. The CDR3 is made up of 15 amino acids. The junction had 6 bases not matched to a gene; V was cut back by 3 bases and J by 2 bases. Germline V lookup: CDR1 SEHNR, CDR2 FQNEAQ (reference sequence). The CDR3 loop is CASSFSGGGQETQYF. CDR3 nucleotides: TGTGCCAGCAGCTTTTCTGGCGGGGGTCAAGAGACCCAGTACTTC.

This sequence joins TRBV28 and TRBJ1-1; perhaps TRBD1 as D (5 bases). Germline V lookup: CDR1 MDHEN, CDR2 SYDVKM. V was cut by 6 bases and J by 2 bases, with 16 bases left in between. The CDR3 sequence is 15 residues long. The DNA for the CDR3 is TGTGCCAGCAGCCCTTTGGGGGAGGGAAACACTGAAGCTTTCTTT. The encoded protein is CASSPLGEGNTEAFF.

In regard to this clone: At one of its ends the junction is not consistent with the germline gene, which may arise from a read error. The chain uses TRBV7-9 and TRBJ1-6; unclear D gene. CDR1 and CDR2 (germline): SEHNR, FQNEAQ (reference sequence). This CDR3 comprises 12 residues. The CDR3 DNA follows: TGTGCCAGCAGCTCCTACAATTCACCCCTCCACTTT. Translating gives CASSSYNSPLHF.